The subject of this entry is one TCR beta chain. Its cognate antigen has yet to be identified. Qualities for individual bases were not recorded, and no much larger clone is one base off. This specimen comes from a study of CD8 T cells in Susac syndrome (dated by TCRdb to about 2019). In the study overall: The study used repertoire sequencing to test whether antigen drove CD8+ T cell activation and differentiation in Susac syndrome. Clonality of the CD8+ T cell repertoire was compared between about a dozen healthy donors, roughly 14 Susac syndrome patients and under 16 multiple sclerosis patients.

V gives up 4 bases and J gives up 3 bases, and the segment between their germline ends measures 6 bases. Reading from cysteine to phenylalanine, the CDR3 counts 13 amino acids. The read is trimmed to its CDR3 DNA, 39 bases read in frame from base 1. Peripheral blood CD8+ and CD4+ T cells from healthy donors, Susac syndrome patients and multiple sclerosis patients were profiled by high-throughput TCR beta sequencing. Treatment-naive patients with stable or active relapsing-remitting disease fulfilling revised McDonald criteria were used as multiple sclerosis controls. Bulk CD8+ and CD4+ T cells were purified by magnetic negative isolation, while CD8+ TEMRA cells were enriched using FACS. Blood was collected in EDTA tubes and processed within 24 hours, with PBMCs isolated through density gradient centrifugation. PBMCs destined for TCR sequencing were cryopreserved in liquid nitrogen and later thawed in a 37 °C water bath. Purity of sorted or isolated CD4+, CD8+ and CD8+ TEMRA cells was at least 90%.

RNA was extracted using the RNeasy kit, and about 0.5 to 1 microgram was reverse transcribed with random hexamers. The immunoSEQ multiplex PCR assay, covering 54 Vbeta and 13 Jbeta segments, was used to amplify TCR beta CDR3 regions. PCR amplification bias was corrected by using a synthetic template baseline for primer optimization and computational correction. For the original study's pipeline: Reads were annotated to V, D and J genes according to IMGT and were analyzed with immunoSEQ Analyzer, with only productive sequences retained. Clonality was calculated as one minus the Shannon entropy normalized by log2 of the number of productive unique sequences. For each patient and control, public and private clones were evaluated within the 100 most prevalent clones. Clones were defined as Susac-specific when absent from the healthy and MS cohorts, from roughly 1,100 published viral clones and from other ImmuneACCESS disease sequences. The public reads were reanalyzed by TCRdb: fastp trimming at Q25, MiXCR alignment, in-frame beta chains only. One record per CDR3 amino acid sequence lists the most common genes and DNA. The authors' filters were not applied to this entry. For this sample there are some 63,000 distinct CDR3 sequences; around 96% appear just once. Jointly, the top ten make up about 0.61% of the sample.

General conclusions and limits of the study: The TCR sequencing and HLA analysis was acknowledged to have included a relatively small number of individuals.

Recombination joined TRBV12-3 or TRBV12-4 with TRBJ2-2, with TRBD2 tentatively as D gene (6 bases match). This clonotype originated in a human donor with multiple sclerosis. Sequences were obtained from CD8+ T cells from PBMCs. CDR3 loop: CASSWEDTGELFF. The bases are TGTGCCAGCAGTTGGGAGGACACCGGGGAGCTGTTTTTT.